This TCR beta chain was identified during a study of blood T cell repertoires in COVID-19. At the level of the study: From T cells, B-cell-depleted T cells, or PBMCs came the material, which was cDNA or gDNA.

CDR1 is MNHNY and CDR2 is SVGAGI in the germline V gene (reference sequence). V lost 6 bases and J 0 bases, leaving 18 bases between the germline ends. The CDR3 extends over 16 amino acids. Here immunoSEQ multiplex PCR was the method, and the copy in TCRdb shows in-frame clones only, minus some. The sample shows tens of thousands of clones, around 83% of them seen only once. Sequencing input: peripheral blood. The V and J genes are TRBV6-6 and TRBJ2-7; weak D call: TRBD1 (6 bases). The sequence was collected from a human donor in a cohort sampled during active COVID-19. Written as DNA, the CDR3 is TGTGCCAGCAGCCCCGGACAGCTGATAAGCTCCTACGAGCAGTACTTC. This sequence encodes CASSPGQLISSYEQYF.